This is a list of T cell receptor beta chains from one sample in a study of T cell responses to AZD1222 COVID-19 vaccine. Assay used: immunoSEQ multiplex PCR; TCRdb lists only in-frame clones, some missing. The sample lists some 150,000 clones, 85% to 95% occurring once. Sequencing used peripheral blood, obtained on day 0 of AZD1222 vaccination. The receptors here all came from an adult in good health. Each CDR3 is given with its conserved first and last residue. The D gene is left open where the match is weak. For some rows the clone size is stated as once, few or many, or as a class when expanded; others skip it.

TRBD2,.,TRBJ2-4,TRBV18,CASSAGGAKNIQYF,TGTGCCAGCTCCGCGGGAGGAGCCAAAAACATTCAGTACTTC
.,.,TRBJ1-5,TRBV7-8,CASSLRGGVGSNQPQHF,TGTGCCAGCAGCTTACGCGGAGGGGTAGGGAGCAATCAGCCCCAGCATTTT
.,.,TRBJ1-1,TRBV6-1,CASSENDRRVITFF,TGTGCCAGCAGTGAAAACGATAGGAGAGTTATAACTTTCTTT
.,.,TRBJ1-3,TRBV7-6,CASSLAHPGTGNTIYF,TGTGCCAGCAGCTTAGCCCACCCAGGGACTGGAAACACCATATATTTT
.,.,TRBJ2-3,TRBV24-1,CATSDFDSSTDTQYF,TGTGCCACCAGTGATTTTGACAGTAGCACAGATACGCAGTATTTT
TRBD1,few,TRBJ1-6,TRBV3-1/TRBV3-2,CASSQGTGGSPLHF,TGTGCCAGCAGCCAAGGGACAGGGGGCTCACCCCTCCACTTT
TRBD1,.,TRBJ1-4,TRBV28,CASRTGTGSEKLFF,TGTGCCAGCAGAACCGGGACAGGGAGTGAAAAACTGTTTTTT
TRBD2,.,TRBJ2-7,TRBV6-5,CASSYRRLAGREVQYF,TGTGCCAGCAGTTATCGTCGGCTAGCGGGAAGAGAGGTGCAGTACTTC
TRBD1,.,TRBJ1-2,TRBV10-3,CAISSGTDPNYGYTF,TGTGCCATCAGTTCCGGGACAGATCCTAACTATGGCTACACCTTC
.,once,TRBJ2-3,TRBV21-1,CASSKGVTDSPTDTQYF,TGTGCCAGCAGCAAAGGGGTAACGGACAGTCCCACAGATACGCAGTATTTT
.,few,TRBJ1-1,TRBV19,CASSMNTEAFF,TGTGCCAGTAGTATGAACACTGAAGCTTTCTTT
.,.,TRBJ1-1,TRBV12-3/TRBV12-4,CASSWGNEAFF,TGTGCCAGCAGTTGGGGGAATGAAGCTTTCTTT
.,.,TRBJ2-1,TRBV7-3,CASSSPGIYNEQFF,TGTGCCAGCAGCTCCCCGGGGATCTACAATGAGCAGTTCTTC
.,.,TRBJ1-2,TRBV15,CATSRDGVTYGYTF,TGTGCCACCAGCAGAGACGGGGTTACTTATGGCTACACCTTC
.,.,TRBJ1-2,TRBV2,CASSKTEANYGYTF,TGTGCCAGCAGTAAGACGGAAGCTAACTATGGCTACACCTTC
.,.,TRBJ1-1,TRBV9,CASSVVNTEAFF,TGTGCCAGCAGCGTAGTGAACACTGAAGCTTTCTTT
TRBD2,.,TRBJ2-5,TRBV3-1/TRBV3-2,CASSQGRGGRVAETQYF,TGTGCCAGCAGCCAAGGTCGGGGGGGCCGTGTAGCCGAGACCCAGTACTTC
.,.,TRBJ2-5,TRBV4-3,CASSQEAGRETQYF,TGCGCCAGCAGCCAAGAAGCCGGACGGGAGACCCAGTACTTC
.,.,TRBJ1-2,TRBV11-1,CASSLFPGDYGYTF,TGTGCCAGCAGCTTATTTCCAGGAGACTATGGCTACACCTTC
.,.,TRBJ1-2,TRBV7-2,CASSSLGGSRGGNGYTF,TGTGCCAGCAGCTCCCTTGGGGGATCCAGGGGAGGGAATGGCTACACCTTC
.,.,TRBJ1-3,TRBV20-1,CSASEGSFGNTIYF,TGCAGTGCTAGTGAAGGGAGCTTCGGAAACACCATATATTTT
.,.,TRBJ2-5,TRBV5-6,CASSFGGPLETQYF,TGTGCCAGCAGCTTCGGGGGGCCTCTGGAGACCCAGTACTTC
.,.,TRBJ2-6,TRBV5-8,CASSLWGANVLTF,TGTGCCAGCAGCCTCTGGGGGGCCAACGTCCTGACTTTC
.,.,TRBJ1-1,TRBV9,CASSVVPGNTEAFF,TGTGCCAGCAGCGTAGTCCCAGGGAACACTGAAGCTTTCTTT
.,.,TRBJ2-7,TRBV19,CASNHRGSYEQYF,TGTGCCAGCAACCACAGAGGGTCCTACGAGCAGTACTTC
.,.,TRBJ1-2,TRBV12-3/TRBV12-4,CASQGFYGYTF,TGTGCCAGTCAGGGGTTCTATGGCTACACCTTC
.,.,TRBJ1-1,TRBV7-2,CASRQTGLQTEAFF,TGTGCCAGCAGACAGACAGGTCTACAGACTGAAGCTTTCTTT
TRBD2,once,TRBJ2-5,TRBV3-1/TRBV3-2,CASSQWGGETQYF,TGTGCCAGCAGCCAATGGGGGGGAGAGACCCAGTACTTC
.,.,TRBJ2-3,TRBV7-2,CASSGPGGAWTDTQYF,TGTGCCAGCAGCGGTCCCGGCGGGGCCTGGACAGATACGCAGTATTTT
.,.,TRBJ1-4,TRBV2,CASRLGNEKLFF,TGTGCCAGCAGGCTGGGGAATGAAAAACTGTTTTTT
TRBD1,.,TRBJ1-1,TRBV5-1,CASRQGPVPLAFF,TGCGCCAGCCGACAGGGACCCGTTCCCCTAGCTTTCTTT